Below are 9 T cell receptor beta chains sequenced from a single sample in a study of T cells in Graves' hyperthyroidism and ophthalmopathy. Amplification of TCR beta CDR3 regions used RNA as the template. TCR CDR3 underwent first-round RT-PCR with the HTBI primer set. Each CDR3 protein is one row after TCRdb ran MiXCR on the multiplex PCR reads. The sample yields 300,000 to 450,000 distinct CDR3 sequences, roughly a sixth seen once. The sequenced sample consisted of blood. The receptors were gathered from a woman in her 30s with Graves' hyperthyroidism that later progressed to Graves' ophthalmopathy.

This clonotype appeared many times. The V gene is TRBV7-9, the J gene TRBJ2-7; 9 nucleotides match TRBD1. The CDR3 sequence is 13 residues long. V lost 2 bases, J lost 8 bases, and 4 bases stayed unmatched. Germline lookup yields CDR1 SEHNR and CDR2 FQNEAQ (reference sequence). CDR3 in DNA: TGTGCCAGCAGCTTAAGACAGGGGGACCAGCAGTACTTC. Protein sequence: CASSLRQGDQQYF.

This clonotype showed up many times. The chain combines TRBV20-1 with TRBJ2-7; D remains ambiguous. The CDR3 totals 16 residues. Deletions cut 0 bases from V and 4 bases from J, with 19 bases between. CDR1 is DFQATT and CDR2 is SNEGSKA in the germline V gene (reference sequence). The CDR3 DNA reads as TGCAGTGCTAGAGATCTTGGCGTATCCAGTAGTTACGAGCAGTACTTC. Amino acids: CSARDLGVSSSYEQYF.

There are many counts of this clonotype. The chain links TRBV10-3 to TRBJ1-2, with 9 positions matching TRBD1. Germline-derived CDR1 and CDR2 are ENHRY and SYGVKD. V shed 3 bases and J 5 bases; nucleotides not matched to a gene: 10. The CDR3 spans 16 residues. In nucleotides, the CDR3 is TGTGCCATCAGTGACGCTCCGGGACAGGGAGTTTATGGCTACACCTTC. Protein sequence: CAISDAPGQGVYGYTF.

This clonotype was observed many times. The CDR3 region is CASSQGASASTDTQYF. As DNA, the CDR3 is TGCGCCAGCAGCCAAGGGGCTAGCGCGAGCACAGATACGCAGTATTTT. This chain connects TRBV4-1 to TRBJ2-3, with a weak D call TRBD2 (6 bases). Germline V CDR1 and CDR2: MGHRA, YSYEKL. This CDR3 spans 16 amino acids. V dropped 1 base and J dropped 0 bases, with 11 bases sitting between them.

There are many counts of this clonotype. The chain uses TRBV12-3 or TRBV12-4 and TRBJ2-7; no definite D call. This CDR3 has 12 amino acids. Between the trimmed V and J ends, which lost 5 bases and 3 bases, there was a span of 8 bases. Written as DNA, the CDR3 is TGTGCCAGCAGTCCCGTAATCTACGAGCAGTACTTC. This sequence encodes CASSPVIYEQYF.

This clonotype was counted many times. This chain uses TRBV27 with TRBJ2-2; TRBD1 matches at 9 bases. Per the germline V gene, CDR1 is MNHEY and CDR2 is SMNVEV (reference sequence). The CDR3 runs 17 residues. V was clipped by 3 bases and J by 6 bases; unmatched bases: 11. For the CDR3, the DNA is TGTGCCAGCAGTTTGTTTACCGGGACAGGGTTGGCCGGGGAGCTGTTTTTT. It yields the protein CASSLFTGTGLAGELFF.

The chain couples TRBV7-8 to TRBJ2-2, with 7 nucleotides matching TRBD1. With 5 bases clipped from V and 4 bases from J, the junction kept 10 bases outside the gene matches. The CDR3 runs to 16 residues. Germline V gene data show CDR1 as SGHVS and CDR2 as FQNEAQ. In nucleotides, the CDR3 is TGTGCCAGCAGCACTAAAGGGGGCGCCGGCACCGGGGAGCTGTTTTTT. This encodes CASSTKGGAGTGELFF.

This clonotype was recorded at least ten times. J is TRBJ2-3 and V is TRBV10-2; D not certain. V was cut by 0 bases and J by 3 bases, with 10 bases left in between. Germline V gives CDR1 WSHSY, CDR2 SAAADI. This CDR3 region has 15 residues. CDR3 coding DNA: TGCGCCAGCAGTGAGTCGTGGGGTCGGACAGATACGCAGTATTTT. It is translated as CASSESWGRTDTQYF.

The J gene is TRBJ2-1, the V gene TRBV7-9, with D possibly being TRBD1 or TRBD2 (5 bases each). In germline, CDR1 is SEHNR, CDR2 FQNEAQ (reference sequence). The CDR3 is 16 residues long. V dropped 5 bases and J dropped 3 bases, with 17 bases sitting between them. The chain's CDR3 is CASSPEVGVGYNEQFF. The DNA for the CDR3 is TGTGCCAGCAGCCCAGAGGTGGGGGTTGGCTACAATGAGCAGTTCTTC.